The 27 T cell receptor beta chains presented below share a single source sample, sequenced in a study of identical twins. TCRdb independently ran MiXCR on the 5' RACE reads; one entry per CDR3 protein. This table has about 450,000 distinct CDR3 sequences, around a sixth appearing once. Sequencing was performed on naive T cells sorted from blood. These receptors all stem from a man over 45 in good health.

The chain joins TRBV2 to TRBJ1-2; tentatively, D is TRBD1 (6 bases). The CDR3 spans 14 residues. Trimming left V 2 bases short and J 5 bases short, with 12 bases between. Germline V gives CDR1 SNHLY, CDR2 FYNNEI. The CDR3 sequence: CASSENPTGYGYTF. The CDR3 DNA is TGTGCCAGCAGTGAAAACCCCACAGGGTATGGCTACACCTTC.

The genes are TRBV6-2 or TRBV6-3 and TRBJ2-1; no reliable D call. Germline loops: CDR1 MNHEY, CDR2 SVGEGT. This CDR3 has 14 amino acids. Trimming stripped 2 bases from V and 4 bases from J, with 9 bases between. CDR3 DNA: TGTGCCAGCAGTTACGGCGGATTTTACAATGAGCAGTTCTTC. It codes for CASSYGGFYNEQFF.

This clonotype was picked up many times. The genes are TRBV24-1 and TRBJ2-7; TRBD1 matches at 9 bases. This CDR3 is built from 13 residues. The V and J ends lost 10 bases and 3 bases, in that order; junction bases with no gene match: 6. CDR1 is KGHDR, CDR2 SFDVKD, per germline. CDR3 in DNA: TGTGCCACTGGGACAGGGCTAAACTACGAGCAGTACTTC. It is translated as CATGTGLNYEQYF.

This chain joins TRBV7-6 and TRBJ2-3; no clear D gene. V lost 1 base to trimming and J lost 3 bases, with 8 bases between them. This CDR3 is built from 14 residues. Germline V lookup: CDR1 SGHVS, CDR2 FNYEAQ. In nucleotides, the CDR3 is TGTGCCAGCAGCTTAGGGGTCGAGACAGATACGCAGTATTTT. As protein: CASSLGVETDTQYF.

This clonotype was counted at least ten times. The chain recombines TRBV4-3 with TRBJ2-2; D not certain. CDR3 length: 12 residues. CDR1 and CDR2 (germline): LGHNA, YSLEER. Trimming took off 5 bases at V and 6 bases at J, with 7 bases between the two ends. The CDR3 sequence: CASSYGPGELFF. The CDR3 bases are TGCGCCAGCAGCTACGGCCCCGGGGAGCTGTTTTTT.

This clonotype was counted between two and nine times. The rearrangement links TRBV29-1 to TRBJ1-2, with D unresolved. V dropped 5 bases and J dropped 5 bases, with 6 bases sitting between them. Germline CDR1 SQVTM, CDR2 ANQGSEA. The CDR3 runs to 10 residues. The CDR3 is CSVRSYGYTF. CDR3 nucleotide sequence: TGCAGCGTTCGCAGTTATGGCTACACCTTC.

This rearrangement joins TRBV12-3 or TRBV12-4 to TRBJ1-2; D is unclear. Trimming stripped 4 bases from V and 6 bases from J, with 12 bases between. The CDR3 contains 13 residues. The DNA of the CDR3 is TGTGCCAGCAGTTCCTTTGTTAAGGATGGCTACACCTTC. Amino acid sequence: CASSSFVKDGYTF.

The chain couples TRBV20-1 to TRBJ1-4; D remains ambiguous. Germline V CDR1 and CDR2: DFQATT, SNEGSKA (reference sequence). The V end was cut by 3 bases, the J end by 4 bases, with 12 bases between. The CDR3 is 14 amino acids. The CDR3 is CSASSIPGNEKLFF. The CDR3 coding sequence is TGCAGTGCTAGTTCGATACCCGGTAATGAAAAACTGTTTTTT.

About this clonotype itself: A much larger clonotype is one base distant, so this may be a read error. This sequence joins TRBV20-1 and TRBJ2-5; 11 bases match TRBD2. The germline V gene encodes CDR1 DFQATT and CDR2 SNEGSKA (reference sequence). The CDR3 is 13 residues long. CDR3 protein: CSARTSGREAQYF. CDR3 bases: TGCAGTGCGCGAACTAGCGGGAGAGAGGCCCAGTACTTC.

CDR3 region: CASSRDTDSYNEQFF. The CDR3 DNA is TGTGCCAGCAGTCGGGACACCGACTCCTACAATGAGCAGTTCTTC. The V gene is TRBV6-2 or TRBV6-3, the J gene TRBJ2-1; possibly TRBD1 for D (6 bases). This CDR3 spans 15 amino acids. Per the germline V gene, CDR1 is MNHEY and CDR2 is SVGEGT. Trimming took 5 bases from V and 0 from J, leaving 11 bases between them.

The chain couples TRBV2 to TRBJ1-2; 8 positions match TRBD1. V lost 7 bases to trimming and J lost 8 bases; unmatched junction nucleotides: 12. CDR1 is SNHLY, CDR2 FYNNEI, per germline. There are 14 residues in the CDR3. CDR3 DNA sequence: TGTGCCAGCAAGCCGGACAGGGAGGTCGGCGGCTACACCTTC. It yields the protein CASKPDREVGGYTF. The full variable domain, completed using reference TRBV2 and TRBJ1-2, is EPEVTQTPSHQVTQMGQEVILRCVPISNHLYFYWYRQILGQKVEFLVSFYNNEISEKSEIFDDQFSVERPDGSNFTLKIRSTKLEDSAMYFCASKPDREVGGYTFGSGTRLTVV.

The rearrangement joins TRBV20-1 to TRBJ2-3; TRBD1 is a possible D gene (6 bases). Germline V gene lookup returns CDR1 DFQATT and CDR2 SNEGSKA (reference sequence). The CDR3 is 15 amino acids. V was trimmed by 1 base and J by 0 bases, leaving 11 bases between them. The CDR3 protein is CSARVQGRSTDTQYF. CDR3 sequence (DNA): TGCAGTGCTAGAGTACAGGGAAGGAGCACAGATACGCAGTATTTT.

J is TRBJ2-7 and V is TRBV6-2 or TRBV6-3; perhaps TRBD1 as D (5 bases). V shed 1 base and J shed 3 bases, with 7 bases lying between them. This CDR3 contains 13 residues. Germline CDR1 MNHEY, CDR2 SVGEGT. The CDR3 region is CASSYWGSYEQYF. CDR3 DNA: TGTGCCAGCAGTTACTGGGGCAGCTACGAGCAGTACTTC.

This clonotype was picked up a small number of times. The chain carries TRBV5-1 and TRBJ2-2; TRBD1 matches 7 bases. V shed 4 bases, J shed 1 base, and the junction held 4 bases outside the gene matches. The CDR3 runs to 15 residues. From germline, CDR1 is SGHRS and CDR2 YFSETQ. The CDR3 loop reads CASSQGVENTGELFF. CDR3 nucleotide sequence: TGCGCCAGCAGCCAGGGGGTGGAGAACACCGGGGAGCTGTTTTTT.

This clonotype was counted only a few times. The V gene is TRBV5-4, the J gene TRBJ2-3; unclear D gene. This CDR3 has 15 amino acids. V lost 0 bases to trimming and J lost 2 bases, with 10 bases between them. Germline-derived CDR1 and CDR2 are SGHNT and YYREEE (reference sequence). The CDR3 nucleotides are TGTGCCAGCAGCTTGGAGGCAGGATACACAGATACGCAGTATTTT. Translating gives CASSLEAGYTDTQYF.

This clonotype was recorded a few times. The rearrangement links TRBV28 to TRBJ2-1; 15 nucleotides align to TRBD2. V was clipped by 4 bases and J by 8 bases; unmatched bases: 6. The CDR3 consists of 16 residues. CDR1 and CDR2 from the germline V gene are MDHEN and SYDVKM. The CDR3 nucleotides read TGTGCCAGCAGTTATGGACTAGCGGGGGGGTACTATGAGCAGTTCTTC. Its translation is CASSYGLAGGYYEQFF.

At least ten counts were recorded for this clonotype. The chain employs TRBV12-3 or TRBV12-4 and TRBJ1-1; TRBD1 agrees at 9 bases. This CDR3 comprises 13 residues. The V segment lost 5 bases and the J segment 5 bases; nucleotides outside the gene matches: 3. CDR3 in DNA: TGTGCCAGCAGTGAGACAGGGGGAACTGAAGCTTTCTTT. It is translated as CASSETGGTEAFF.

This sequence joins TRBV10-3 and TRBJ2-1, with D tentatively TRBD1 (6 bases). Germline V lookup: CDR1 ENHRY, CDR2 SYGVKD. Trimming took off 6 bases at V and 6 bases at J, with 21 bases between the two ends. This CDR3 has 16 amino acids. CDR3 coding DNA: TGTGCCATCAGCGAGGGGGTTACAGGGCCCTCCAATGAGCAGTTCTTC. It codes for CAISEGVTGPSNEQFF.

The chain joins TRBV6-1 to TRBJ2-3; the D gene is possibly TRBD2 (6 bases). The CDR3 extends over 14 amino acids. Trimming removed 5 bases at V and 0 bases at J, with 9 bases between. CDR1 and CDR2 from the germline V gene are MNHNS and SASEGT. CDR3 sequence reads: CASSMRGSTDTQYF. CDR3 DNA sequence: TGTGCCAGCAGTATGCGGGGCAGCACAGATACGCAGTATTTT.

The chain is built from TRBV7-6 and TRBJ2-4, with D uncertain. The CDR3 totals 15 residues. The V end was cut by 2 bases, the J end by 9 bases, with 17 bases between. Germline CDR1 reads SGHVS; CDR2 reads FNYEAQ. This chain's CDR3 is CASSLTHGGDAIQYF. For the CDR3, the DNA is TGTGCCAGCAGCTTAACCCACGGTGGGGATGCCATTCAGTACTTC.

The gene calls are TRBV9 and TRBJ2-3, with D possibly TRBD1 on 6 matching bases. V lost 4 bases and J lost 4, with 10 bases in between. Germline lookup yields CDR1 SGDLS and CDR2 YYNGEE. This CDR3 contains 13 residues. The CDR3 spells CASSTSGADTQYF. Here the CDR3 DNA reads TGTGCCAGCAGCACGTCAGGGGCAGATACGCAGTATTTT.

This clonotype was observed a handful of times. The chain has TRBV3-1 and TRBJ2-1; 9 bases match TRBD2. Germline V gene sequence: CDR1 LGHDT, CDR2 YNNKEL (reference sequence). J was trimmed by 5 bases and V by 3 bases; bases with no gene match: 8. The length of the CDR3 is 16 residues. The CDR3 DNA is TGTGCCAGCAGCCAGGCGACTAGCGGCCTCAACAATGAGCAGTTCTTC. Its protein product is CASSQATSGLNNEQFF.

The table lists this clonotype with a few counts. The chain uses TRBV6-2 or TRBV6-3 and TRBJ2-7; D ambiguous. Per germline, CDR1 MNHEY and CDR2 SVGEGT. Trimming stripped 2 bases from V and 3 bases from J, with 11 bases between. The CDR3 is 14 amino acids. CDR3 sequence: CASSYRGVFYEQYF. Here the CDR3 DNA reads TGTGCCAGCAGTTACCGTGGGGTATTCTACGAGCAGTACTTC.

Turning to this clonotype: This may come from a read error, since a much larger clone is one base off. The final CDR3 position lacks the conserved phenylalanine or tryptophan, pointing to a likely read error. This chain connects TRBV11-2 to TRBJ2-5, with 8 nucleotides matching TRBD2. CDR3 length equals 16 residues. Looked up from germline, CDR1 is SGHAT and CDR2 is FQNNGV. Trimming cost V 3 bases and J 4 bases; bases outside gene matches: 10. The CDR3 nucleotides read TGTGCCAGCAGCTTCTTCATAAGCGGGGGATTAGAGACCCAGTACCTC. The encoded protein is CASSFFISGGLETQYL.

The table lists this clonotype with many counts. This chain joins TRBV20-1 and TRBJ2-5; D is uncertain. The V and J ends lost 6 bases and 1 base respectively, with 9 bases between them. Germline-derived CDR1 and CDR2 are DFQATT and SNEGSKA (reference sequence). The CDR3 spans 12 residues. In DNA form, the CDR3 reads TGCAGTGCGCGGACGGTCCAAGAGACCCAGTACTTC. Protein sequence: CSARTVQETQYF.

Ten or more counts support this clonotype. This chain joins TRBV29-1 and TRBJ2-1; tentatively, D is TRBD1 or TRBD2 (5 bases each). The germline V and J ends were trimmed by 5 bases and 5 bases, with 13 bases remaining between them. The length of the CDR3 is 13 residues. Germline V CDR1 and CDR2: SQVTM, ANQGSEA. DNA for the CDR3: TGCAGCGTTAGACACCGGGGCAACAATGAGCAGTTCTTC. It is translated as CSVRHRGNNEQFF.

This clonotype has only a few counts. CDR3 sequence (DNA): TGCAGTGCTACTACCGTGGGGGGGACGTATAGCAATCAGCCCCAGCATTTT. Translating gives CSATTVGGTYSNQPQHF. The chain recombines TRBV20-1 with TRBJ1-5, with D perhaps TRBD1 (5 bases). V gave up 4 bases and J gave up 0 bases, with 19 bases separating them. This CDR3 is 17 amino acids long. Per germline, CDR1 DFQATT and CDR2 SNEGSKA (reference sequence).